The rows below give T cell receptor beta chains drawn from one sample of a study of T cells in Graves' hyperthyroidism and ophthalmopathy. TCRdb analysed the multiplex PCR reads with MiXCR anew, one entry per CDR3 protein. The sample has around 800,000 distinct CDR3 sequences, roughly 40% seen once; the top ten hold 8% to 9%. Specimen: blood. These receptors all come from a man between 18 and 29 years old with Graves' hyperthyroidism. The CDR3 runs from the conserved cysteine through the conserved F or W. Each record gives: V gene, D gene, J gene, clone size, CDR3 protein, CDR3 DNA. A D gene is named only where the DNA matches it firmly. Not all rows give a size; the values are once, few, many and, for expanded clones, a class.

>TRBV5-1|-|TRBJ1-2|-
CASSRGKGDIEIYTF
TGCGCCAGCAGTCGCGGAAAGGGGGACATTGAGATCTACACCTTC
>TRBV7-3|-|TRBJ1-1|few
CASSLWGGMNTEAFF
TGTGCCAGCAGCCTGTGGGGGGGGATGAACACTGAAGCTTTCTTT
>TRBV10-3|-|TRBJ1-1|-
CASRPGVPNTEAFF
TGTGCCAGCAGGCCCGGGGTTCCGAACACTGAAGCTTTCTTT
>TRBV10-3|TRBD1|TRBJ1-5|-
CAISLAQGDQPQHF
TGCGCCATCAGCCTTGCACAGGGGGATCAGCCCCAGCATTTT
>TRBV9|-|TRBJ2-5|few
CASSVGPLQETQYF
TGTGCCAGCAGCGTCGGGCCACTCCAAGAGACCCAGTACTTC
>TRBV7-2|-|TRBJ2-7|once
CASSILGYEQYF
TGTGCCAGCAGCATCCTCGGCTACGAGCAGTACTTC
>TRBV24-1|TRBD2|TRBJ2-5|-
CATSGTSDGETQYF
TGTGCCACCAGTGGGACTAGCGATGGAGAGACCCAGTACTTC
>TRBV2|-|TRBJ1-2|-
CASSQDLQVEYGYTF
TGCGCCAGCAGCCAAGATTTACAGGTGGAATATGGCTACACCTTC
>TRBV7-6|-|TRBJ1-3|-
CASSLLGAVNTIYF
TGTGCCAGCAGCTTACTTGGGGCGGTGAACACCATATATTTT
>TRBV7-9|TRBD1|TRBJ2-6|-
CASSLSLGHTGDGANVLTF
TGTGCCAGCAGCTTAAGTCTGGGCCACACAGGGGATGGGGCCAACGTCCTGACTTTC
>TRBV4-2|-|TRBJ1-2|few
CASSQLSVGYTF
TGTGCCAGCAGCCAACTATCCGTTGGCTACACCTTC
>TRBV19|-|TRBJ1-5|-
CASIPTSGINQPQHF
TGTGCCAGTATTCCAACTTCAGGGATCAATCAGCCCCAGCATTTT
>TRBV11-2|-|TRBJ1-2|-
CASSLAPGPDYGYTF
TGTGCCAGCAGCTTGGCCCCGGGACCCGACTATGGCTACACCTTC